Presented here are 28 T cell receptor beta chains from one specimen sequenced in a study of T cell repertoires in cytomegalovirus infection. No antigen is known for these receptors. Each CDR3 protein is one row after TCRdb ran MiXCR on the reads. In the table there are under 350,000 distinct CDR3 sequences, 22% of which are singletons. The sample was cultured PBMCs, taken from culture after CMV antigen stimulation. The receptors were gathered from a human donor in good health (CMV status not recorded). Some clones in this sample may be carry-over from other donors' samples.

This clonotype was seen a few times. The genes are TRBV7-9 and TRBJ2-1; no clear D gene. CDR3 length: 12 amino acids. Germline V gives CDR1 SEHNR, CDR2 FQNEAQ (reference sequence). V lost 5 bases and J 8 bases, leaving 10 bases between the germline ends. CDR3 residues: CASSPQPYEQFF. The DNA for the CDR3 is TGTGCCAGCAGCCCCCAGCCGTATGAGCAGTTCTTC.

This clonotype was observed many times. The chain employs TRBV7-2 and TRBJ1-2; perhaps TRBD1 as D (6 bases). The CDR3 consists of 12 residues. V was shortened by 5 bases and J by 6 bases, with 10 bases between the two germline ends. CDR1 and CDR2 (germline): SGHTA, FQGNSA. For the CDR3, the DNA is TGTGCCAGCAGCCCTAGGACAGATGGCTACACCTTC. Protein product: CASSPRTDGYTF. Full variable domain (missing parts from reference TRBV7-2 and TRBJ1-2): GAGVSQSPSNKVTEKGKDVELRCDPISGHTALYWYRQSLGQGLEFLIYFQGNSAPDKSGLPSDRFSAERTGGSVSTLTIQRTQQEDSAVYLCASSPRTDGYTFGSGTRLTVV.

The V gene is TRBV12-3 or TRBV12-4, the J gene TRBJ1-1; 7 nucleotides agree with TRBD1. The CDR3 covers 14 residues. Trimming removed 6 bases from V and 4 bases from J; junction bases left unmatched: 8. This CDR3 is CASSFAGGRTEAFF. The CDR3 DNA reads TGTGCCAGCAGCTTTGCAGGGGGGCGCACTGAAGCTTTCTTT.

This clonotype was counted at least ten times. CDR3 sequence (DNA): TGTGCCAGCAGCTCGGGTCCTAGCGGCTACGAGCAGTACTTC. The encoded protein is CASSSGPSGYEQYF. The genes are TRBV7-9 and TRBJ2-7; 7 bases line up with TRBD2. The CDR3 runs 14 residues. Trimming removed 4 bases from V and 3 bases from J; junction bases left unmatched: 6. CDR1 and CDR2 (germline): SEHNR, FQNEAQ (reference sequence).

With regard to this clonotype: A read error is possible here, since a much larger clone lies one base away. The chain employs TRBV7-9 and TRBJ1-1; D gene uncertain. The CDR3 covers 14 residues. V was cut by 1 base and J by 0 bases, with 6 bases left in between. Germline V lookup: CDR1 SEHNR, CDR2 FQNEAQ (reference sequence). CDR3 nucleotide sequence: TGTGCCAGCAGCTTAGAGAGCGTGAACACTGAAGCTTTCTTT. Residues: CASSLESVNTEAFF.

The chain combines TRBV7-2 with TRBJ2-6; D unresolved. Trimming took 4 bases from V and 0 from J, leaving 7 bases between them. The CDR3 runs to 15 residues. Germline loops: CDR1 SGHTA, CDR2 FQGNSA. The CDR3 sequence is CASSSAPSGANVLTF. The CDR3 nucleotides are TGTGCCAGCAGCTCGGCCCCCTCTGGGGCCAACGTCCTGACTTTC.

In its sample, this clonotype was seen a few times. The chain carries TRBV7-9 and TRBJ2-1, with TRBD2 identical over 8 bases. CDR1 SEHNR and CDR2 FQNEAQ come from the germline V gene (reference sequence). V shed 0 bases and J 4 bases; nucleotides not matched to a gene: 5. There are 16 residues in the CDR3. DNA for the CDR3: TGTGCCAGCAGCTTAGCCTCAGCGGGAGAGTACAATGAGCAGTTCTTC. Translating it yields CASSLASAGEYNEQFF.

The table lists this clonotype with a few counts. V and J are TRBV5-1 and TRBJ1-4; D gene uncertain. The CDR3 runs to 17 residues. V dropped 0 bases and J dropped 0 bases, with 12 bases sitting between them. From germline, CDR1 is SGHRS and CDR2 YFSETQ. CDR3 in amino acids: CASSLAPLGATNEKLFF. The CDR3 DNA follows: TGCGCCAGCAGCTTGGCCCCACTGGGTGCAACTAATGAAAAACTGTTTTTT.

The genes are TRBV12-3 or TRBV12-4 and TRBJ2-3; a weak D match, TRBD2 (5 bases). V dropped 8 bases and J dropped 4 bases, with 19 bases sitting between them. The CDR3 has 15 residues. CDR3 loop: CASRLSGGVPDTQYF. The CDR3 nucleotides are TGTGCCAGCCGACTATCGGGCGGAGTCCCAGATACGCAGTATTTT.

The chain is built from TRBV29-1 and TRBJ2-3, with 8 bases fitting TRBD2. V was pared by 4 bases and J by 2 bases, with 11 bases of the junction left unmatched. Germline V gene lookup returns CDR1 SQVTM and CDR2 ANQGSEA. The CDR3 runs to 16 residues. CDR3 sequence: CSVARGAGVPTDTQYF. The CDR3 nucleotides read TGCAGCGTTGCCAGGGGAGCGGGGGTACCCACAGATACGCAGTATTTT.

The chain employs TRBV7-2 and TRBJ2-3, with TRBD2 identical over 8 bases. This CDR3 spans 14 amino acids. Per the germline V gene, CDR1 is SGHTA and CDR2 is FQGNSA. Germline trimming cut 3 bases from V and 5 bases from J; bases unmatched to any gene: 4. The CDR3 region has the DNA TGTGCCAGCAGCTTTAGGAGCGGGAGAGATACGCAGTATTTT. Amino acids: CASSFRSGRDTQYF.

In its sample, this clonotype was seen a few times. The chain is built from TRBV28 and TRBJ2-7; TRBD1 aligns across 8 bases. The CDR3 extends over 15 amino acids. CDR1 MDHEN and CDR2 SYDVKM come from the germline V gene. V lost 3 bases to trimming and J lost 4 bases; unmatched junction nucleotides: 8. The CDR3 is CASSFNRQGAYEQYF. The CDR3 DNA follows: TGTGCCAGCAGTTTTAATCGTCAGGGGGCTTACGAGCAGTACTTC.

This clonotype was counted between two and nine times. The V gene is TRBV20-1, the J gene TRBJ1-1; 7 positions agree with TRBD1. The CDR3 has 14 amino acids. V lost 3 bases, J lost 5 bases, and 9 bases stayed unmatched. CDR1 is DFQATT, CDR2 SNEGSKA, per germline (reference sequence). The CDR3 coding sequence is TGCAGTGCTAGCCTGACAGGGATGGGAACTGAAGCTTTCTTT. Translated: CSASLTGMGTEAFF.

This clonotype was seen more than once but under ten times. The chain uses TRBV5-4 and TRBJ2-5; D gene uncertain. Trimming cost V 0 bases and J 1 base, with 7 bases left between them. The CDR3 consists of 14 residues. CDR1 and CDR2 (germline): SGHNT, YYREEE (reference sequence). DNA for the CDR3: TGTGCCAGCAGCTTGGACCAGACCCAAGAGACCCAGTACTTC. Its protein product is CASSLDQTQETQYF. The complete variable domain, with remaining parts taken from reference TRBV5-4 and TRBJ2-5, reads ETGVTQSPTHLIKTRGQQVTLRCSSQSGHNTVSWYQQALGQGPQFIFQYYREEENGRGNFPPRFSGLQFPNYSSELNVNALELDDSALYLCASSLDQTQETQYFGPGTRLLVL.

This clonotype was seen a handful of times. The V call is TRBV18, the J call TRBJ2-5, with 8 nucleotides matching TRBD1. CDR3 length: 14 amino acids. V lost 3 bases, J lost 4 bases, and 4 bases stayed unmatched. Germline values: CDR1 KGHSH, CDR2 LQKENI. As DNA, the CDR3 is TGTGCCAGCTCACCGTACGGGACAGGAGAGACCCAGTACTTC. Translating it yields CASSPYGTGETQYF. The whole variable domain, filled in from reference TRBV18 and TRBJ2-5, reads NAGVMQNPRHLVRRRGQEARLRCSPMKGHSHVYWYRQLPEEGLKFMVYLQKENIIDESGMPKERFSAEFPKEGPSILRIQQVVRGDSAAYFCASSPYGTGETQYFGPGTRLLVL.

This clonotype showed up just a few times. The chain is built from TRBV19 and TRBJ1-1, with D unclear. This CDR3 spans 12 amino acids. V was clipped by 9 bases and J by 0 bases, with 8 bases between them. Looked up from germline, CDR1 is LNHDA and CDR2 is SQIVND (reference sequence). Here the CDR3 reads CASYSMNTEAFF. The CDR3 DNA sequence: TGTGCCAGCTACAGCATGAACACTGAAGCTTTCTTT.

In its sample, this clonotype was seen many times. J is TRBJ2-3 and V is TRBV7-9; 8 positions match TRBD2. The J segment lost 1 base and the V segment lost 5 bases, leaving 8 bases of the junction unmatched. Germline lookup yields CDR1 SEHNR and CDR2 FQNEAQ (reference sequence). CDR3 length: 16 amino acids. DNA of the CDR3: TGTGCCAGCAGCCCCCCGACTAGCGACCGCACAGATACGCAGTATTTT. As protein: CASSPPTSDRTDTQYF.

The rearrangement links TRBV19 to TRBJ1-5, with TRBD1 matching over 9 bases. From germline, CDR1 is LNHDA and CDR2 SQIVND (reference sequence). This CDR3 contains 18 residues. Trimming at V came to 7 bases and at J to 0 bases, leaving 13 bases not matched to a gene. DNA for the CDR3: TGTGCCAGTACCAAACAGGGGGCCGGTACAAATAGCAATCAGCCCCAGCATTTT. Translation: CASTKQGAGTNSNQPQHF.

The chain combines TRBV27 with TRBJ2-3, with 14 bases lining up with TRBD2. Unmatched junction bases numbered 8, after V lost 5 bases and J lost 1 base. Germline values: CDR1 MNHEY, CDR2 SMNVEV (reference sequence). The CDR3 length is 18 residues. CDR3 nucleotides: TGTGCCAGCAGTCCAAGACTAGCGGGAGGGGGGGGCACAGATACGCAGTATTTT. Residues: CASSPRLAGGGGTDTQYF.

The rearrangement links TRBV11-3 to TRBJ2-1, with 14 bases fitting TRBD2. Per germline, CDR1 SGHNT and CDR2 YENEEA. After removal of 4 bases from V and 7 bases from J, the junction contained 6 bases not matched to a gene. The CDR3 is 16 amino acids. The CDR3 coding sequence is TGTGCCAGCAGCTGGGGACTAGCGGGAGCGGGGAATGAGCAGTTCTTC. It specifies CASSWGLAGAGNEQFF.

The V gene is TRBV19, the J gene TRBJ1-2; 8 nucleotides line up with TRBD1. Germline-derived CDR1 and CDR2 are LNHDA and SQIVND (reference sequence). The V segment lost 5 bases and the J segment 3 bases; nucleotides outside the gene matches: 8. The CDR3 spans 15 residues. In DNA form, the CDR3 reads TGTGCCAGTAGTTTCCGGACAGGGAAGTACTATGGCTACACCTTC. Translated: CASSFRTGKYYGYTF.

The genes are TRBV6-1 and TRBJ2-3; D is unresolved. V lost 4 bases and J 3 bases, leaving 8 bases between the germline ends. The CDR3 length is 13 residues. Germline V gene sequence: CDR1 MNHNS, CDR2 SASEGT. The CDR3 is CASSGWDTDTQYF. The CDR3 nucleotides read TGTGCCAGCAGTGGTTGGGATACAGATACGCAGTATTTT.

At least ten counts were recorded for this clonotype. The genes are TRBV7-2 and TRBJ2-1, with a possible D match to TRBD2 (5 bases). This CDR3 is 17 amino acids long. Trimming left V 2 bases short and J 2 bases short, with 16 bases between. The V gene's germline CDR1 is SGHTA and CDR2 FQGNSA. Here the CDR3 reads CASSLYWLAATYNEQFF. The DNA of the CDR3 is TGTGCCAGCAGCTTATATTGGCTAGCAGCTACCTACAATGAGCAGTTCTTC.

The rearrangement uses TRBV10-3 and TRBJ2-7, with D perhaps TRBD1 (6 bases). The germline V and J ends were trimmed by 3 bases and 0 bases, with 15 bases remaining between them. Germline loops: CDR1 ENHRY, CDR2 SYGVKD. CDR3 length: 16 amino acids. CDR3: CAISDRPGEYSYEQYV. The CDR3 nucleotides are TGTGCCATCAGTGATCGGCCAGGGGAATACTCCTACGAGCAGTACGTC.

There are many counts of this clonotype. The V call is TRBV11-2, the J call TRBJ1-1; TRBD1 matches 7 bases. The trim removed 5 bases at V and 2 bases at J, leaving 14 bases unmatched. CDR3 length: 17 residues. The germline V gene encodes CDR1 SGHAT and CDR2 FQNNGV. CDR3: CASSLEDRPRGNTEAFF. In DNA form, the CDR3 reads TGTGCCAGCAGCCTGGAGGACAGGCCGAGAGGAAACACTGAAGCTTTCTTT. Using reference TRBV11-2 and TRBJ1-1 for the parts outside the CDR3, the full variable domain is EAGVAQSPRYKIIEKRQSVAFWCNPISGHATLYWYQQILGQGPKLLIQFQNNGVVDDSQLPKDRFSAERLKGVDSTLKIQPAKLEDSAVYLCASSLEDRPRGNTEAFFGQGTRLTVV.

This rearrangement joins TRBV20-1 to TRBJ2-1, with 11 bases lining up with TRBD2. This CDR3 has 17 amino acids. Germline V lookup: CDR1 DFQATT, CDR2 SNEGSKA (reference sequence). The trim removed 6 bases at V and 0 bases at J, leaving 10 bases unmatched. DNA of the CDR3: TGCAGTGCGAGGAAAATAGGGACTAGCGGCTCCTACAATGAGCAGTTCTTC. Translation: CSARKIGTSGSYNEQFF.

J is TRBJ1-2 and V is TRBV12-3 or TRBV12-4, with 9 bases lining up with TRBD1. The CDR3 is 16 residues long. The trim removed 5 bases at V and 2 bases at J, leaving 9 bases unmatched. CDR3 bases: TGTGCCAGCAGTGGACAACAGGGGACAGGGAACTATGGCTACACCTTC. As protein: CASSGQQGTGNYGYTF.

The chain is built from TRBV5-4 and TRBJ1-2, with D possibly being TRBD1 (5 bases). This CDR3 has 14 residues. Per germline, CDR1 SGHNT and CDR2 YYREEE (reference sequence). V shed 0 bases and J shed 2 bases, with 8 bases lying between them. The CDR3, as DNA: TGTGCCAGCAGCTTGGCCAGGGTAAACTATGGCTACACCTTC. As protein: CASSLARVNYGYTF. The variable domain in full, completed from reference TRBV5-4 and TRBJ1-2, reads ETGVTQSPTHLIKTRGQQVTLRCSSQSGHNTVSWYQQALGQGPQFIFQYYREEENGRGNFPPRFSGLQFPNYSSELNVNALELDDSALYLCASSLARVNYGYTFGSGTRLTVV.